The 27 T cell receptor beta chains presented below share a single source sample, sequenced in a study of a mutant IDH1 vaccine in newly diagnosed glioma (dated by TCRdb to the early 2020s). The sample's time point label, in plain terms: week 35, safety follow-up. Each vaccine dose was 300 ug of a 20-mer mutant IDH1 peptide in Montanide, given subcutaneously with topical imiquimod. No cognate antigen is known for these TCRs. Receptors were amplified or captured by the immunoSEQ multiplex PCR assay. This is the immuneACCESS table as TCRdb keeps it, with only in-frame sequences that have V and J called. A part of the clones is gone; compared with another copy, unresolved V genes explain less than half, and the rest is unexplained. The sample table shows some 63,000 clones, and 74% are seen once. Of the sample, roughly 5% falls within the top ten clones. The starting material was PBMCs, obtained from a glioma patient whose treatment included an IDH1 peptide vaccine. All receptors derive from a man in his forties or fifties with glioma.

The rearrangement uses TRBV5-6 and TRBJ2-5; TRBD2 aligns across 13 bases. There are 17 residues in the CDR3. V lost 2 bases and J lost 0; bases outside the gene matches: 4. The germline gives CDR1 SGHDT, CDR2 YYEEEE. The CDR3, as DNA: TGTGCCAGCAGCTTCTCCACTAGCGGGGGGGACCAAGAGACCCAGTACTTC. This gives the protein CASSFSTSGGDQETQYF.

This chain joins TRBV30 and TRBJ2-7; D might be TRBD1 or TRBD2, each matching 5 bases. V was shortened by 5 bases and J by 5 bases, with 16 bases between the two germline ends. The CDR3 spans 13 residues. Germline CDR1 is GTSNPN and CDR2 is SVGIG (reference sequence). The chain's CDR3 is CAWVRDVSNEQYF. The CDR3 DNA sequence: TGTGCCTGGGTCCGGGACGTGTCGAACGAGCAGTACTTC.

The chain is built from TRBV19 and TRBJ1-1; D gene unclear. The CDR3 has 13 amino acids. V was shortened by 5 bases and J by 0 bases, with 7 bases between the two germline ends. Germline V gene data show CDR1 as LNHDA and CDR2 as SQIVND (reference sequence). The CDR3 nucleotides read TGTGCCAGTAGTGGGGAGATGAACACTGAAGCTTTCTTT. Amino acids: CASSGEMNTEAFF.

In its sample, this clone was seen a few times. The junction departs from the called germline gene at one end, perhaps through a read error. V usage is TRBV30 and J usage is TRBJ2-7; D is possibly TRBD2 (6 bases). Per germline, CDR1 GTSNPN and CDR2 SVGIG (reference sequence). CDR3 size: 12 residues. CDR3 coding DNA: TGTGCCTGGAAAGGGGACTCCTCCGAGCAGTACTTC. Protein: CAWKGDSSEQYF. Variable domain in full (rest from reference TRBV30 and TRBJ2-7): SQTIHQWPATLVQPVGSPLSLECTVEGTSNPNLYWYRQAAGRGLQLLFYSVGIGQISSEVPQNLSASRPQDRQFILSSKKLLLSDSGFYLCAWKGDSSEQYFGPGTRLTVT.

This clone was seen more than once but under ten times. CDR3 amino acids: CASSLGTARGTEAFF. CDR3 DNA: TGTGCCAGCAGCCTCGGGACAGCGAGGGGCACTGAAGCTTTCTTT. The rearrangement uses TRBV9 and TRBJ1-1; 7 nucleotides agree with TRBD1. Germline CDR1 reads SGDLS; CDR2 reads YYNGEE. This CDR3 is 15 amino acids long. Germline trimming cut 4 bases from V and 4 bases from J; bases unmatched to any gene: 10.

The rearrangement joins TRBV6-5 to TRBJ1-5; D perhaps matches TRBD1 (5 bases). This CDR3 has 14 amino acids. Between the trimmed V and J ends, which lost 6 bases and 7 bases, there was a span of 16 bases. Per the germline V gene, CDR1 is MNHEY and CDR2 is SVGAGI. DNA for the CDR3: TGTGCCAGCAGCCCCGCGGAGGGGTGGCAGCCCCAGCATTTT. Translating gives CASSPAEGWQPQHF.

The chain employs TRBV6-6 and TRBJ2-5; 8 bases are shared with TRBD1. V gave up 5 bases and J gave up 5 bases; unmatched junction bases: 10. The CDR3 covers 15 residues. Germline-derived CDR1 and CDR2 are MNHNY and SVGAGI (reference sequence). DNA for the CDR3: TGTGCCAGCAGTCGCCCACACACAGGGGGGGAGACCCAGTACTTC. Protein product: CASSRPHTGGETQYF.

This rearrangement joins TRBV5-1 to TRBJ2-6; D possibly matches TRBD1 or TRBD2 (5 bases each). CDR1 and CDR2 (germline): SGHRS, YFSETQ. Trimming stripped 6 bases from V and 0 bases from J, with 16 bases between. There are 17 residues in the CDR3. The CDR3, as DNA: TGCGCCAGCACCATCGGGACGGCCGGCTCTGGGGCCAACGTCCTGACTTTC. This sequence encodes CASTIGTAGSGANVLTF.

This chain uses TRBV30 with TRBJ1-5, with 10 nucleotides matching TRBD1. Germline CDR1 is GTSNPN and CDR2 is SVGIG (reference sequence). The J segment lost 3 bases and the V segment lost 3 bases, leaving 2 bases of the junction unmatched. This CDR3 is 14 amino acids long. The CDR3 region has the DNA TGTGCCTGGAGGACAGGGGGCTTCAATCAGCCCCAGCATTTT. It translates to CAWRTGGFNQPQHF.

V is TRBV7-2 and J is TRBJ1-2, with 9 bases aligning to TRBD1. The germline V gene encodes CDR1 SGHTA and CDR2 FQGNSA. The length of the CDR3 is 13 residues. Germline trimming cut 7 bases from V and 5 bases from J; bases unmatched to any gene: 5. The CDR3 DNA follows: TGTGCCAGCACCTCCGGACAGGGGTATGGCTACACCTTC. This codes for CASTSGQGYGYTF.

This clone showed up just a few times. The rearrangement joins TRBV27 to TRBJ1-5, with D unresolved. Germline V CDR1 and CDR2: MNHEY, SMNVEV (reference sequence). Trimming stripped 6 bases from V and 0 bases from J, with 9 bases between. The CDR3 loop spans 14 amino acids. In nucleotides, the CDR3 is TGTGCCAGCAGGACACGGGATAGCAATCAGCCCCAGCATTTT. Its protein product is CASRTRDSNQPQHF.

J is TRBJ2-7 and V is TRBV7-2; TRBD1 might be the D (6 bases). V gave up 5 bases and J gave up 1 base, with 9 bases separating them. The length of the CDR3 is 13 residues. CDR1 is SGHTA, CDR2 FQGNSA, per germline. CDR3: CASSEQGSYEQYF. The CDR3 bases are TGTGCCAGCAGCGAACAGGGATCCTACGAGCAGTACTTC. The full variable domain, in which reference TRBV7-2 and TRBJ2-7 provide the parts outside the CDR3, is GAGVSQSPSNKVTEKGKDVELRCDPISGHTALYWYRQSLGQGLEFLIYFQGNSAPDKSGLPSDRFSAERTGGSVSTLTIQRTQQEDSAVYLCASSEQGSYEQYFGPGTRLTVT.

The CDR3 nucleotides are TGTGCCAGTAGTCCCAGGGACAGTGGGTCCTACGAGCAGTACTTC. It codes for CASSPRDSGSYEQYF. J is TRBJ2-7 and V is TRBV19; 7 positions match TRBD1. Looked up from germline, CDR1 is LNHDA and CDR2 is SQIVND (reference sequence). The J segment lost 1 base and the V segment lost 5 bases, leaving 8 bases of the junction unmatched. CDR3 size: 15 residues.

The rearrangement joins TRBV9 to TRBJ1-6, with D perhaps TRBD1 (5 bases). Germline CDR1 SGDLS, CDR2 YYNGEE. V lost 0 bases and J lost 6, with 10 bases in between. The CDR3 extends over 15 amino acids. In nucleotides, the CDR3 is TGTGCCAGCAGCGTAGAATGGGGCAGTAATTCACCCCTCCACTTT. The encoded protein is CASSVEWGSNSPLHF.

The chain recombines TRBV4-1 with TRBJ2-1; D possibly corresponds to TRBD1 (6 bases). The CDR3 loop spans 14 amino acids. V was shortened by 4 bases and J by 4 bases, with 11 bases between the two germline ends. Germline V gene sequence: CDR1 MGHRA, CDR2 YSYEKL. The CDR3 nucleotides read TGCGCCAGCAGCCCCGGACAGACTTACAATGAGCAGTTCTTC. It codes for CASSPGQTYNEQFF.

This clone has more than one count but fewer than ten. The chain joins TRBV4-1 to TRBJ1-3; a weak D match, TRBD1 (6 bases). Germline V gives CDR1 MGHRA, CDR2 YSYEKL. The ends were cut back, 2 bases at V and 0 bases at J, with 11 bases in the middle. The CDR3 consists of 16 residues. CDR3 nucleotide sequence: TGCGCCAGCAGCCAACCGGACAGCTTCTCTGGAAACACCATATATTTT. This sequence encodes CASSQPDSFSGNTIYF.

The rearrangement joins TRBV30 to TRBJ1-4; no clear D gene. CDR1 GTSNPN and CDR2 SVGIG come from the germline V gene (reference sequence). Trimming cost V 3 bases and J 7 bases, with 6 bases left between them. CDR3 length: 11 amino acids. The CDR3 sequence: CAWRHREKLFF. The CDR3, as DNA: TGTGCCTGGAGGCACCGTGAAAAACTGTTTTTT.

The chain couples TRBV5-6 to TRBJ2-1; the D gene is possibly TRBD2 (6 bases). Trimming shortened V by 4 bases and J by 11 bases, and 13 bases separated the two germline ends. CDR1 and CDR2 (germline): SGHDT, YYEEEE. The CDR3 consists of 12 residues. The DNA for the CDR3 is TGTGCCAGCAGCCCCCGGGGGTCTAAGCAGTTCTTC. Translation: CASSPRGSKQFF.

V is TRBV9 and J is TRBJ2-2; TRBD1 might be the D (6 bases). V lost 4 bases and J lost 5, with 15 bases in between. This CDR3 is 15 amino acids long. CDR1 is SGDLS and CDR2 is YYNGEE in the germline V gene. CDR3 nucleotides: TGTGCCAGCAGCATCTTACAGGGAACGACCGGGGAGCTGTTTTTT. It yields the protein CASSILQGTTGELFF.

The V call is TRBV29-1, the J call TRBJ1-1; TRBD1 agrees at 8 bases. This CDR3 has 14 amino acids. Germline V gene data show CDR1 as SQVTM and CDR2 as ANQGSEA. The V gene end was trimmed by 3 bases and the J gene end by 4 bases; junction bases not matched to a gene: 7. The CDR3: CSVDGTGGGTEAFF. CDR3 in DNA: TGCAGCGTTGATGGGACAGGCGGAGGCACTGAAGCTTTCTTT.

The genes are TRBV9 and TRBJ1-2; possible D gene TRBD1, 6 bases. Trimming pared 4 bases from V and 3 bases from J, leaving 16 bases between. Germline V gene lookup returns CDR1 SGDLS and CDR2 YYNGEE. CDR3 length: 15 residues. For the CDR3, the DNA is TGTGCCAGCAGCTCCCTGGGACACCGAGACTATGGCTACACCTTC. Protein sequence: CASSSLGHRDYGYTF.

The chain combines TRBV10-1 with TRBJ2-7; tentative D call: TRBD2 (7 bases). The CDR3 runs to 18 residues. Germline CDR1 and CDR2: WNHNN and SYGVQD (reference sequence). V dropped 3 bases and J dropped 0 bases, with 21 bases sitting between them. CDR3 region: CASSDRGAPLISSYEQYF. The CDR3, as DNA: TGCGCCAGCAGTGATCGGGGGGCCCCATTAATAAGCTCCTACGAGCAGTACTTC.

The V call is TRBV2, the J call TRBJ2-3; D is uncertain. Per the germline V gene, CDR1 is SNHLY and CDR2 is FYNNEI. There are 16 residues in the CDR3. Trimming took off 2 bases at V and 4 bases at J, with 16 bases between the two ends. In nucleotides, the CDR3 is TGTGCCAGCAGTGAAAGGTCAAACCTAAGGGCAGATACGCAGTATTTT. Encoded protein: CASSERSNLRADTQYF.

Regarding this clone: A read error may produce the germline difference seen at one junction end. The chain combines TRBV7-7 with TRBJ2-5, with a possible D match to TRBD2 (5 bases). This CDR3 contains 14 residues. CDR1 SSHAT and CDR2 FNYEAQ come from the germline V gene (reference sequence). The CDR3 DNA sequence: TGTGCTAGCAGCCTCGGACTGCCCCAAGAGACCCAGTACTTC. It translates to CASSLGLPQETQYF. The variable domain in full, completed from reference TRBV7-7 and TRBJ2-5, reads GAGVSQSPRYKVTKRGQDVTLRCDPISSHATLYWYQQALGQGPEFLTYFNYEAQPDKSGLPSDRFSAERPEGSISTLTIQRTEQRDSAMYRCASSLGLPQETQYFGPGTRLLVL.

The chain carries TRBV7-8 and TRBJ2-7; TRBD1 aligns across 8 bases. V lost 1 base and J lost 2; bases outside the gene matches: 4. There are 15 residues in the CDR3. The germline CDR1 and CDR2 sequences are SGHVS and FQNEAQ. CDR3 loop: CASSLVGTGPYEQYF. CDR3 nucleotide sequence: TGTGCCAGCAGCTTAGTAGGGACAGGTCCCTACGAGCAGTACTTC. Based on the CDR3 plus reference TRBV7-8 and TRBJ2-7, the full variable domain is GAGVSQSPRYKVAKRGQDVALRCDPISGHVSLFWYQQALGQGPEFLTYFQNEAQLDKSGLPSDRFFAERPEGSVSTLKIQRTQQEDSAVYLCASSLVGTGPYEQYFGPGTRLTVT.

The CDR3 loop reads CASSIAGDNPWPQHF. The CDR3 DNA follows: TGTGCCAGTAGTATAGCTGGGGACAACCCATGGCCCCAGCATTTT. The V call is TRBV19, the J call TRBJ1-5, with D tentatively TRBD1 (6 bases). With 1 base removed from V and 9 bases from J, the gap between germline ends came to 16 bases. The CDR3 length is 15 residues. CDR1 LNHDA and CDR2 SQIVND come from the germline V gene (reference sequence).

The chain employs TRBV6-1 and TRBJ2-1, with TRBD1 matching 10 bases. Per germline, CDR1 MNHNS and CDR2 SASEGT. With V trimmed by 8 bases and J by 9 bases, 7 bases remained unmatched. The CDR3 spans 13 residues. As DNA, the CDR3 is TGTGCCAGCCGGGACAGGGGTGAAGGTGAGCAGTTCTTC. Translated, it gives CASRDRGEGEQFF.